These T cell receptor beta chains were read from a single sample in a study of shared clonotypes between healthy human individuals. Data came from immunoSEQ multiplex PCR; TCRdb stores just in-frame clones and leaves some out. The table includes about 490,000 clones, 76% detected once. What was sequenced was PBMCs. These receptors were taken from a woman in her forties in good health. Some clones in this sample may be carry-over from other donors' samples. Each CDR3 is given with its conserved first and last residue. The D gene is left open where the match is weak. Size values are once, few and many counts, or a class for expanded clones, and some rows have none.

NA TRBJ2-7 few TRBV9 CASSVELLPYEQYF TGTGCCAGCAGCGTAGAACTGCTACCCTACGAGCAGTACTTC
TRBD2 TRBJ2-7 NA TRBV2 CATSSASGKHEQYF TGTGCCACCTCTTCGGCTAGCGGGAAGCACGAGCAGTACTTC
NA TRBJ2-5 NA TRBV28 CASSGLFTKETQYF TGTGCCAGTTCAGGGTTATTTACGAAAGAGACCCAGTACTTC
NA TRBJ2-3 NA TRBV28 CATLPHTDTQYF TGTGCCACCCTCCCCCACACAGATACGCAGTATTTT
NA TRBJ1-2 once TRBV4-3 CASSQASGTHGYTF TGCGCCAGCAGCCAAGCCTCAGGGACCCATGGCTACACCTTC
NA TRBJ1-1 NA TRBV4-1 CASSQDPTGGREAFF TGCGCCAGCAGCCAAGATCCCACCGGGGGGCGCGAAGCTTTCTTT
TRBD2 TRBJ2-5 NA TRBV23-1 CASSQSGDYRETQYF TGCGCCAGCAGTCAATCGGGGGACTATCGGGAGACCCAGTACTTC
TRBD2 TRBJ2-1 NA TRBV4-2 CASSRGLASEQFF TGTGCCAGCAGCCGAGGACTAGCGAGTGAGCAGTTCTTC
TRBD2 TRBJ2-3 NA TRBV2 CASSLLASGGDTQYF TGTGCCAGCAGCCTACTAGCGTCCGGTGGGGATACGCAGTATTTT
NA TRBJ1-2 NA TRBV4-1 CASSQQPQGYTF TGCGCCAGCAGCCAACAACCCCAAGGCTACACCTTC
TRBD2 TRBJ2-7 many TRBV28 CASSLILGGRTSYEQYF TGTGCCAGCAGTTTAATTCTAGGCGGGAGAACCTCCTACGAGCAGTACTTC
NA TRBJ2-5 NA TRBV29-1 CGVELGTRETQYF TGCGGCGTTGAGCTCGGGACACGGGAGACCCAGTACTTC
NA TRBJ1-1 few TRBV7-9 CASSLTRREAFF TGTGCCAGCAGCCTCACCCGGAGGGAAGCTTTCTTT
TRBD2 TRBJ2-3 NA TRBV6-4 CASSPGTSDTDTQYF TGTGCCAGCAGTCCCGGGACTAGCGACACAGATACGCAGTATTTT
TRBD1 TRBJ2-2 NA TRBV2 CASTTGLTGELFF TGTGCCAGTACGACAGGGTTGACCGGGGAGCTGTTTTTT
NA TRBJ1-1 NA TRBV7-3 CASSSGQPNTEAFF TGTGCCAGCAGCTCCGGACAGCCGAACACTGAAGCTTTCTTT
TRBD1 TRBJ1-4 NA TRBV25-1 CASTRTGAAEKLFF TGTGCCAGCACCAGGACAGGGGCGGCTGAAAAACTGTTTTTT
NA TRBJ1-1 NA TRBV4-2 CASSPLFFHRVLANNTEAFF TGTGCCAGCAGCCCTCTCTTCTTTCACAGGGTGTTGGCCAATAACACTGAAGCTTTCTTT
NA TRBJ1-1 NA TRBV6-1 CASSRRDLPEAFF TGTGCCAGCAGTCGAAGGGATCTCCCTGAAGCTTTCTTT
TRBD1 TRBJ2-2 NA TRBV5-4 CASSSVDRGPGTGELFF TGTGCCAGCAGCTCTGTCGACAGGGGGCCGGGAACCGGGGAGCTGTTTTTT
NA TRBJ1-1 NA TRBV10-3 CAISESFNTAFF TGTGCCATCAGTGAGTCGTTCAATACGGCTTTCTTT
NA TRBJ2-7 NA TRBV7-2 CASSSSFTTEQYF TGTGCCAGCAGCTCATCCTTTACGACGGAGCAGTACTTC
NA TRBJ1-1 NA TRBV4-3 CASSQDWGNTEAFF TGCGCCAGCAGCCAAGATTGGGGGAACACTGAAGCTTTCTTT
NA TRBJ2-5 NA TRBV5-6 CASSSNRPGETQYF TGTGCCAGCAGCTCGAACAGGCCGGGGGAGACCCAGTACTTC
NA TRBJ1-2 many TRBV5-1 CASSLAGALRGYTF TGCGCCAGCAGCTTGGCCGGAGCCCTTAGGGGCTACACCTTC
NA TRBJ2-1 NA TRBV5-1 CASGRDSYNEQFF TGCGCCAGCGGGCGGGATTCCTACAATGAGCAGTTCTTC
NA TRBJ2-3 NA TRBV2 CASSEALGGGRTSTDTQYF TGTGCCAGCAGTGAAGCGCTGGGGGGAGGCCGCACTAGCACAGATACGCAGTATTTT
NA TRBJ2-2 NA TRBV4-2 CASSQISLRTGELFF TGTGCCAGCAGCCAAATTAGTTTGCGCACCGGGGAGCTGTTTTTT
NA TRBJ2-1 NA TRBV18 CASSLEGNPQHNEQFF TGTGCCAGCTCACTAGAGGGGAATCCTCAGCACAATGAGCAGTTCTTC
NA TRBJ1-1 NA TRBV27 CASSLRLGIEAFF TGTGCCAGCAGTTTACGGTTGGGGATTGAAGCTTTCTTT
NA TRBJ2-1 NA TRBV11-3 CASSLDTANEQFF TGTGCCAGCAGCTTAGATACCGCCAATGAGCAGTTCTTC
TRBD2 TRBJ2-5 NA TRBV29-1 CSVEVGVAAAGADLETQYF TGCAGCGTTGAAGTCGGGGTCGCAGCGGCGGGAGCTGATTTGGAGACCCAGTACTTC
NA TRBJ1-5 once TRBV19 CASRGGSNQPQHF TGTGCCAGTAGAGGGGGTAGCAATCAGCCCCAGCATTTT
NA TRBJ2-6 NA TRBV15 CATSRDMRSGANVLTF TGTGCCACCAGCAGAGATATGAGGTCTGGGGCCAACGTCCTGACTTTC
NA TRBJ1-1 NA TRBV11-2 CASSLGSGYGTEAFF TGTGCCAGCAGCTTAGGGTCGGGGTACGGGACTGAAGCTTTCTTT
NA TRBJ2-2 NA TRBV2 CASRRGSGTGELFF TGTGCCAGCAGAAGGGGTTCGGGCACCGGGGAGCTGTTTTTT
NA TRBJ1-1 NA TRBV5-1 CASSAEARWDTEAFF TGCGCCAGCAGTGCCGAGGCCCGATGGGACACTGAAGCTTTCTTT
NA TRBJ2-1 NA TRBV5-1 CASSPSTASYNEQFF TGCGCCAGCAGCCCCTCCACGGCGTCCTACAATGAGCAGTTCTTC
NA TRBJ2-3 few TRBV27 CASSSWSSTDTQYF TGTGCCAGCAGTTCATGGAGTAGCACAGATACGCAGTATTTT
NA TRBJ2-7 NA TRBV7-2 CASSSLAAYEQYF TGTGCCAGCAGCTCTCTTGCGGCCTACGAGCAGTACTTC
NA TRBJ2-2 NA TRBV7-3 CASSPGQFSGELFF TGTGCCAGCAGCCCTGGACAGTTTTCCGGGGAGCTGTTTTTT
NA TRBJ1-4 once TRBV25-1 CASSEYRGVGEKLFF TGTGCCAGCAGTGAATATCGGGGGGTTGGTGAAAAACTGTTTTTT
NA TRBJ1-2 NA TRBV27 CASSLSRTENYGYTF TGTGCCAGCAGTTTATCGCGGACAGAGAACTATGGCTACACCTTC
NA TRBJ1-4 NA TRBV30 CAWSTLGGDIEKLFF TGTGCCTGGAGTACTCTTGGGGGGGATATTGAAAAACTGTTTTTT
TRBD2 TRBJ2-7 NA TRBV10-3 CAISPLAGGSYEQYF TGTGCCATCAGTCCCCTAGCGGGAGGATCCTACGAGCAGTACTTC
NA TRBJ2-1 NA TRBV2 CASSADFHNEQFF TGTGCCAGCAGTGCGGATTTCCACAATGAGCAGTTCTTC
NA TRBJ2-5 NA TRBV29-1 CSRLRKGTHQETQYF TGCAGCCGCCTCCGTAAGGGGACCCATCAAGAGACCCAGTACTTC
TRBD1 TRBJ2-5 NA TRBV15 CATSRDRNKETQYF TGTGCCACCAGCAGGGACAGGAATAAAGAGACCCAGTACTTC
NA TRBJ2-1 once TRBV14 CASSQLLEASNNEQFF TGTGCCAGCAGCCAACTTCTAGAAGCGTCGAACAATGAGCAGTTCTTC
TRBD2 TRBJ2-1 NA TRBV27 CASRGLAGDNEQFF TGTGCCAGCAGAGGACTAGCGGGAGACAATGAGCAGTTCTTC
TRBD2 TRBJ2-7 NA TRBV2 CASSEISGRIYEQYF TGTGCCAGCAGTGAAATAAGCGGGAGGATATACGAGCAGTACTTC
NA TRBJ2-1 NA TRBV5-1 CASSSRASESSYNEQFF TGCGCCAGCAGCTCACGGGCTAGCGAGAGCTCCTACAATGAGCAGTTCTTC
NA TRBJ2-5 NA TRBV5-4 CASSLWAEETQYF TGTGCCAGCAGCTTGTGGGCCGAAGAGACCCAGTACTTC
TRBD1 TRBJ1-2 NA TRBV28 CASSIQGVVYGYTF TGTGCCAGCAGTATACAGGGGGTGGTCTATGGCTACACCTTC
NA TRBJ2-2 NA TRBV2 CASSGQLGGELFF TGTGCCAGCAGCGGACAGTTGGGCGGGGAGCTGTTTTTT
NA TRBJ2-1 NA TRBV28 CASRIGPSYNEQFF TGTGCCAGCAGGATAGGACCCTCCTACAATGAGCAGTTCTTC
TRBD2 TRBJ2-5 NA TRBV4-2 CASSRSGTSQETQYF TGTGCCAGCAGCCGGAGCGGGACTTCACAAGAGACCCAGTACTTC
NA TRBJ1-4 NA TRBV28 CASATGGTNEKLFF TGTGCCAGCGCTACCGGGGGAACTAATGAAAAACTGTTTTTT